This T cell receptor beta chain emerged from a study of blood T cell repertoires in COVID-19. In the study overall: Sites in the United States, Italy and Spain provided acute and convalescent COVID-19 samples. In each case, the material was cDNA or gDNA derived from T cells, B-cell-depleted T cells, or PBMCs.

Per the study methods: Using reference gene primer amplification, nucleated cell counts were estimated. The table came from immunoSEQ multiplex PCR; TCRdb's copy has only in-frame clones and leaves some out. That table furnishes V, J and clone size, whereas the DNA furnished D and trimming. This table has about 280,000 clones, approximately 84% appearing once. This CDR3 contains 14 residues. After removal of 3 bases from V and 6 bases from J, the junction contained 6 bases not matched to a gene. Germline CDR1 and CDR2: SGHAT and FQDESV (reference sequence). The chain employs TRBV11-1 and TRBJ2-5; 8 positions agree with TRBD1. Source material: peripheral blood. The sequence derives from a woman aged 25 to 39 who had recovered from COVID-19. CDR3: CASSLPGGMKTQYF. The CDR3 DNA sequence: TGTGCCAGCAGCTTGCCAGGGGGCATGAAGACCCAGTACTTC.